Presented here are 28 T cell receptor beta chains from one specimen sequenced in a study of CD8 T cells in ankylosing spondylitis. TCRdb analysed the 5' RACE reads with MiXCR anew, one entry per CDR3 protein. This table holds 250,000 to 400,000 distinct CDR3 sequences, under 14% found once. Material: blood, either unsorted or a sorted T cell fraction (not recorded which). The receptors were gathered from a female donor with ankylosing spondylitis or in good health (not recorded which).

The V call is TRBV15, the J call TRBJ1-6; 8 positions agree with TRBD1. The V and J ends lost 2 bases and 7 bases, in that order; junction bases with no gene match: 4. Looked up from germline, CDR1 is LNHNV and CDR2 is YYDKDF (reference sequence). This CDR3 region has 15 residues. The CDR3 loop reads CATSRHRGANSPLHF. The CDR3 region has the DNA TGTGCCACCAGCAGACACAGGGGGGCCAATTCACCCCTCCACTTT.

This clonotype was detected ten times or more. One junction end disagrees with the germline gene, perhaps due to a read error. The chain uses TRBV7-9 and TRBJ2-3; D is undetermined. Germline V gene lookup returns CDR1 SEHNR and CDR2 FQNEAQ (reference sequence). This CDR3 is built from 12 residues. The CDR3: CVTGGSTDTQYF. CDR3 bases: TGCGTAACGGGCGGAAGCACAGATACGCAGTATTTT.

CDR3 region: CASRGRLTDTQYF. As DNA, the CDR3 is TGTGCCAGCCGTGGACGGCTCACAGATACGCAGTATTTT. The chain uses TRBV12-3 or TRBV12-4 and TRBJ2-3; D is ambiguous. The CDR3 is 13 amino acids. Trimming took off 8 bases at V and 2 bases at J, with 11 bases between the two ends.

V gene TRBV4-3 combines with J gene TRBJ2-7, with TRBD2 as a possible D gene (6 bases). Germline V lookup: CDR1 LGHNA, CDR2 YSLEER. Trimming took 0 bases from V and 2 from J, leaving 8 bases between them. The CDR3 contains 14 residues. Here the CDR3 reads CASSQDAGPYEQYF. The CDR3 nucleotides are TGCGCCAGCAGCCAAGATGCGGGGCCCTACGAGCAGTACTTC.

There are many counts of this clonotype. The genes are TRBV6-5 and TRBJ1-1, with 11 bases lining up with TRBD1. CDR1 and CDR2 (germline): MNHEY, SVGAGI. Trimming cost V 5 bases and J 7 bases; bases outside gene matches: 9. The CDR3 contains 15 residues. Here the CDR3 DNA reads TGTGCCAGCAGTATACCTCGGACAGGGGGCGTTGAAGCTTTCTTT. The encoded protein is CASSIPRTGGVEAFF.

This clonotype came up many times. The chain uses TRBV6-5 and TRBJ2-1; D remains ambiguous. The length of the CDR3 is 15 residues. The ends were cut back, 2 bases at V and 5 bases at J, with 13 bases in the middle. CDR1 MNHEY and CDR2 SVGAGI come from the germline V gene. The CDR3: CASSYQPVTHNEQFF. The CDR3 DNA sequence: TGTGCCAGCAGTTACCAACCAGTCACCCACAATGAGCAGTTCTTC.

This clonotype has just a few counts. The V and J genes are TRBV5-1 and TRBJ1-1; D may be TRBD1 (6 bases). Trimming stripped 7 bases from V and 0 bases from J, with 10 bases between. Germline V CDR1 and CDR2: SGHRS, YFSETQ. This CDR3 has 13 amino acids. The CDR3 protein is CASGTGMNTEAFF. CDR3 in DNA: TGCGCCAGCGGAACAGGGATGAACACTGAAGCTTTCTTT.

This clonotype was seen ten or more times. The rearrangement joins TRBV29-1 to TRBJ1-5; the D gene is possibly TRBD1 (5 bases). Germline lookup yields CDR1 SQVTM and CDR2 ANQGSEA. V was cut by 6 bases and J by 5 bases, with 11 bases left in between. The CDR3 is 12 amino acids. The CDR3 loop is CSVAGSDQPQHF. CDR3 coding DNA: TGCAGCGTCGCAGGGTCGGATCAGCCCCAGCATTTT.

This clonotype came up many times. This chain links TRBV7-8 with TRBJ2-5; no clear D. CDR1 is SGHVS, CDR2 FQNEAQ, per germline. The CDR3 covers 15 residues. Trimming stripped 1 base from V and 3 bases from J, with 12 bases between. CDR3 sequence reads: CASSLDFSSKETQYF. DNA of the CDR3: TGTGCCAGCAGCTTAGATTTCTCCAGCAAAGAGACCCAGTACTTC. Filled out from reference TRBV7-8 and TRBJ2-5, the complete variable domain reads GAGVSQSPRYKVAKRGQDVALRCDPISGHVSLFWYQQALGQGPEFLTYFQNEAQLDKSGLPSDRFFAERPEGSVSTLKIQRTQQEDSAVYLCASSLDFSSKETQYFGPGTRLLVL.

This clonotype was recorded at least ten times. The chain links TRBV20-1 to TRBJ2-2; D call uncertain. The ends were cut back, 5 bases at V and 0 bases at J, with 13 bases in the middle. Germline lookup yields CDR1 DFQATT and CDR2 SNEGSKA (reference sequence). CDR3 size: 15 residues. As DNA, the CDR3 is TGCAGTGCTCCCAGGACCGCATCGAACACCGGGGAGCTGTTTTTT. Protein product: CSAPRTASNTGELFF.

The V call is TRBV12-3 or TRBV12-4, the J call TRBJ2-2, with TRBD2 matching over 7 bases. The V and J ends lost 5 bases and 5 bases, in that order; junction bases with no gene match: 11. There are 16 residues in the CDR3. The CDR3 loop reads CASSQRSGVATGELFF. The CDR3 region has the DNA TGTGCCAGCAGTCAAAGGAGCGGGGTGGCTACCGGGGAGCTGTTTTTT.

Notes on this clonotype: A much more abundant neighbour one base away suggests this may be a read error. The genes are TRBV7-7 and TRBJ2-5; the D is unclear. CDR1 and CDR2 from the germline V gene are SSHAT and FNYEAQ (reference sequence). V lost 5 bases, J lost 4 bases, and 11 bases lay in between. The CDR3 covers 13 residues. In DNA form, the CDR3 reads TGTGCCAGCAGCATAGTGTTGCGAGAGACCCAGTACTTC. It translates to CASSIVLRETQYF.

The chain links TRBV27 to TRBJ2-2; TRBD2 matches 10 bases. Germline loops: CDR1 MNHEY, CDR2 SMNVEV (reference sequence). CDR3 length equals 16 residues. V shed 5 bases, J shed 4 bases, and the junction held 7 bases outside the gene matches. CDR3 sequence (DNA): TGTGCCAGCAGTCCCCCTAGCGGGGGCCTCACCGGGGAGCTGTTTTTT. Residues: CASSPPSGGLTGELFF.

This clonotype was seen only a few times. The chain uses TRBV6-1 and TRBJ2-3, with D perhaps matching TRBD2 (5 bases). The CDR3 has 13 amino acids. Germline V gene sequence: CDR1 MNHNS, CDR2 SASEGT. V dropped 8 bases and J dropped 4 bases, with 13 bases sitting between them. The CDR3 DNA follows: TGTGCCAGCCGGGGAGTAAACCCAGATACGCAGTATTTT. Its protein product is CASRGVNPDTQYF.

This clonotype was seen at least ten times. The V gene is TRBV6-2 or TRBV6-3, the J gene TRBJ2-7, with TRBD2 matching 8 bases. J gave up 0 bases and V 6 bases, and 10 bases lay outside the gene matches. This CDR3 has 16 amino acids. Germline V gene lookup returns CDR1 MNHEY and CDR2 SVGEGT. In DNA, the CDR3 is TGTGCCAGCAGGCGACGTACTAGCGGTATCTCCTACGAGCAGTACTTC. It codes for CASRRRTSGISYEQYF.

In its sample, this clonotype was seen many times. This chain uses TRBV5-1 with TRBJ1-1; perhaps TRBD1 as D (5 bases). Germline V gives CDR1 SGHRS, CDR2 YFSETQ. There are 15 residues in the CDR3. Trimming pared 3 bases from V and 7 bases from J, leaving 19 bases between. The CDR3 region is CASSYLGAAGGEAFF. CDR3 bases: TGCGCCAGCAGCTACCTTGGGGCAGCCGGGGGTGAAGCTTTCTTT.

This clonotype came up many times. The chain uses TRBV6-2 or TRBV6-3 and TRBJ1-5, with TRBD1 identical over 7 bases. Per the germline V gene, CDR1 is MNHEY and CDR2 is SVGEGT. There are 13 residues in the CDR3. The V segment lost 6 bases and the J segment 7 bases; nucleotides outside the gene matches: 6. DNA for the CDR3: TGTGCCAGCAGCGTAGACAGGGACCAGCCCCAGCATTTT. Protein: CASSVDRDQPQHF.

This clonotype was counted at least ten times. The chain recombines TRBV6-1 with TRBJ1-6; the match to TRBD1 covers 10 bases. Germline V gene data show CDR1 as MNHNS and CDR2 as SASEGT. Trimming cost V 6 bases and J 7 bases; bases outside gene matches: 3. The CDR3 is 14 amino acids. Written as DNA, the CDR3 is TGTGCCAGCAGGAGGACAGGGGGAAATTCACCCCTCCACTTT. Its translation is CASRRTGGNSPLHF.

This chain joins TRBV3-1 and TRBJ1-5, with D perhaps TRBD1 (6 bases). CDR1 is LGHDT, CDR2 YNNKEL, per germline (reference sequence). V lost 5 bases and J 1 base, leaving 9 bases between the germline ends. The CDR3 is 14 residues long. CDR3: CASSAGGSNQPQHF. The CDR3 bases are TGTGCCAGCAGCGCCGGGGGCAGCAATCAGCCCCAGCATTTT. The entire variable domain, with the rest obtained from reference TRBV3-1 and TRBJ1-5, is as follows: DTAVSQTPKYLVTQMGNDKSIKCEQNLGHDTMYWYKQDSKKFLKIMFSYNNKELIINETVPNRFSPKSPDKAHLNLHINSLELGDSAVYFCASSAGGSNQPQHFGDGTRLSIL.

In its sample, this clonotype was seen a few times. The V gene is TRBV7-9, the J gene TRBJ1-6, with a possible D match to TRBD1 (6 bases). The CDR3 has 15 amino acids. The germline V gene has CDR1 SEHNR and CDR2 FQNEAQ (reference sequence). Trimming took off 3 bases at V and 7 bases at J, with 13 bases between the two ends. DNA for the CDR3: TGTGCCAGCAGCTTCGGCAGGGGAGGAAATTCACCCCTCCACTTT. Encoded protein: CASSFGRGGNSPLHF.

This clonotype has more than one count but fewer than ten. The chain couples TRBV30 to TRBJ2-5, with 8 bases lining up with TRBD2. CDR1 is GTSNPN, CDR2 SVGIG, per germline (reference sequence). This CDR3 has 13 amino acids. The V segment lost 7 bases and the J segment 5 bases; nucleotides outside the gene matches: 9. CDR3 amino acids: CAYSAGGWETQYF. The CDR3 DNA reads TGTGCCTACTCGGCGGGGGGTTGGGAGACCCAGTACTTC.

This clonotype was observed a few times. This rearrangement joins TRBV7-9 to TRBJ1-4; possible D gene TRBD1, 5 bases. The germline V gene has CDR1 SEHNR and CDR2 FQNEAQ (reference sequence). Trimming shortened V by 6 bases and J by 5 bases, and 10 bases separated the two germline ends. This CDR3 region has 13 residues. CDR3 sequence: CASRGGENEKLFF. The CDR3 DNA reads as TGTGCCAGCAGGGGGGGAGAAAATGAAAAACTGTTTTTT.

The count of this clonotype is one. This may be a read error, as it is one base from a much larger clone. The chain uses TRBV7-2 and TRBJ2-1; D unclear. The CDR3 is made up of 16 amino acids. The germline V gene encodes CDR1 SGHTA and CDR2 FQGNSA. CDR3 coding DNA: TGTGCCAGCAGCTTAGCTCCAGGAAGGAGCTACAATGGGCAGTTCTTC. Amino acids: CASSLAPGRSYNGQFF.

The rearrangement links TRBV5-1 to TRBJ2-3; the D call may be TRBD1 or TRBD2 (6 bases each). The CDR3 loop spans 14 amino acids. V lost 4 bases and J lost 7, with 16 bases in between. CDR1 is SGHRS and CDR2 is YFSETQ in the germline V gene. CDR3 sequence (DNA): TGCGCCAGCAGCCTGGGCGCCGGGGGCAATACGCAGTATTTT. Translated, it gives CASSLGAGGNTQYF.

In this sample, this clonotype turned up many times. CDR3 DNA sequence: TGCAGTGCTTGGGTAGGAGGCACCATATATTTT. Translation gives CSAWVGGTIYF. The genes are TRBV20-1 and TRBJ1-3; D gene ambiguous. The CDR3 loop spans 11 amino acids. CDR1 and CDR2 from the germline V gene are DFQATT and SNEGSKA (reference sequence). With 5 bases removed from V and 9 bases from J, the gap between germline ends came to 11 bases.

This clonotype was detected ten times or more. This chain connects TRBV20-1 to TRBJ2-1; the match to TRBD2 covers 8 bases. The V gene end was trimmed by 3 bases and the J gene end by 8 bases; junction bases not matched to a gene: 15. Germline loops: CDR1 DFQATT, CDR2 SNEGSKA (reference sequence). The length of the CDR3 is 16 residues. CDR3 sequence reads: CSASPLPGLGRDEQFF. The CDR3 bases are TGCAGTGCTAGTCCCCTCCCGGGACTAGGTCGTGATGAGCAGTTCTTC.

The chain recombines TRBV15 with TRBJ1-2; D unresolved. The CDR3 totals 13 residues. Trimming stripped 5 bases from V and 5 bases from J, with 12 bases between. Germline V gene sequence: CDR1 LNHNV, CDR2 YYDKDF (reference sequence). CDR3 loop: CATSWTASYGYTF. Written as DNA, the CDR3 is TGTGCCACCAGCTGGACCGCTAGTTATGGCTACACCTTC. Using reference TRBV15 and TRBJ1-2 for the parts outside the CDR3, the full variable domain is DAMVIQNPRYQVTQFGKPVTLSCSQTLNHNVMYWYQQKSSQAPKLLFHYYDKDFNNEADTPDNFQSRRPNTSFCFLDIRSPGLGDTAMYLCATSWTASYGYTFGSGTRLTVV.

There are many counts of this clonotype. The V call is TRBV27, the J call TRBJ2-3, with a possible D match to TRBD2 (5 bases). The CDR3 extends over 16 amino acids. The germline V gene has CDR1 MNHEY and CDR2 SMNVEV (reference sequence). V gave up 5 bases and J gave up 2 bases, with 17 bases separating them. The CDR3 DNA is TGTGCCAGCAGTGCGGGCTTCGCGCGAATCACAGATACGCAGTATTTT. It specifies CASSAGFARITDTQYF.